In its sample, the clone carrying this TCR beta chain was seen a few times. The sample is drawn from a study of blood T cells in healthy people across ages. Combining a sample-barcoded 5' primer with a J-beta primer mix, a second PCR ran for about 7 to 12 cycles. TCRdb re-analysed the 5' RACE reads in MiXCR, keeping a single row per CDR3 protein. Of approximately 800,000 distinct CDR3 sequences in the sample, around half are singletons; the top ten hold around 41%. The CDR3 contains 14 residues. CDR1 is SGHTA, CDR2 FQGNSA, per germline. The chain recombines TRBV7-2 with TRBJ2-1, with a weak D call TRBD2 (5 bases). With the DNA end fitting TRBJ2-7 better, the J assignment may be wrong. The sequence was obtained from an elderly man in good health. Source material: blood. The chain's CDR3 is CASSLGAVYNEQYF. The CDR3, as DNA: TGTGCCAGCAGCTTGGGAGCGGTGTACAATGAGCAGTACTTC.